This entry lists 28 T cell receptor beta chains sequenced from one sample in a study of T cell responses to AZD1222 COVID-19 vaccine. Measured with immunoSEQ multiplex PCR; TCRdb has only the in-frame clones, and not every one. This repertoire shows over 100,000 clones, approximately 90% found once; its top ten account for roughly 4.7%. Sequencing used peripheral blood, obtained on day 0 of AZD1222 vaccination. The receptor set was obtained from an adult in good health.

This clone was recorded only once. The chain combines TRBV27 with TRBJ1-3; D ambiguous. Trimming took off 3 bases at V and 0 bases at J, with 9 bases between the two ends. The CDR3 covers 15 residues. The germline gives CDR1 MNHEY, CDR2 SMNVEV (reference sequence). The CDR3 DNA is TGTGCCAGCAGTTTTAGGGAGGGCTCTGGAAACACCATATATTTT. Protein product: CASSFREGSGNTIYF.

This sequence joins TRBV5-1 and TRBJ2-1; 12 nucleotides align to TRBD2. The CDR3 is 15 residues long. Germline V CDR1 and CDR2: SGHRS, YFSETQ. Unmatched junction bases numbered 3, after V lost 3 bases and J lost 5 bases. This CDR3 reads CASSWTSGANNEQFF. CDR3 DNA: TGCGCCAGCAGCTGGACTAGCGGGGCTAACAATGAGCAGTTCTTC.

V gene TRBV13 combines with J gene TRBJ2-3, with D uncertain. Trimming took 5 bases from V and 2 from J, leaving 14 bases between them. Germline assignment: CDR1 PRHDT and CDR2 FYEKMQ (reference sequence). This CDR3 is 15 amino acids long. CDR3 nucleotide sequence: TGTGCCAGCAGCCTATACGGTGATCCCACAGATACGCAGTATTTT. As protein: CASSLYGDPTDTQYF.

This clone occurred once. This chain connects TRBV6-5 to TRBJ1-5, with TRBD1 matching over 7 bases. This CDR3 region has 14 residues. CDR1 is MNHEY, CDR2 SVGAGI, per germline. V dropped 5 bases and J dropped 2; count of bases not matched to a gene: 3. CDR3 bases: TGTGCCAGCAGTCGACAGGGAGGCAATCAGCCCCAGCATTTT. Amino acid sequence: CASSRQGGNQPQHF.

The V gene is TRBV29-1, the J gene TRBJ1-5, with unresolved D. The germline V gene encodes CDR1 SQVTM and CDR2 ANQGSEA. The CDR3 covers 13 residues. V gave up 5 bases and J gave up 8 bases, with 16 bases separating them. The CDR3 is CSVKGAGREPQHF. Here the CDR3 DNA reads TGCAGCGTTAAGGGAGCTGGTCGGGAGCCCCAGCATTTT. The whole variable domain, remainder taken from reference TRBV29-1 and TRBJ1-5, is SAVISQKPSRDICQRGTSLTIQCQVDSQVTMMFWYRQQPGQSLTLIATANQGSEATYESGFVIDKFPISRPNLTFSTLTVSNMSPEDSSIYLCSVKGAGREPQHFGDGTRLSIL.

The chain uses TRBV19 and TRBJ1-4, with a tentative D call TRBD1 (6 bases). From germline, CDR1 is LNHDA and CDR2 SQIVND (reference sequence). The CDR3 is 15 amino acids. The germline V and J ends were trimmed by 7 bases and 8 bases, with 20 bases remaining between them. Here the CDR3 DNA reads TGTGCCAGTAAGACAGGACGGGAAGGTCGAGAAAAACTGTTTTTT. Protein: CASKTGREGREKLFF.

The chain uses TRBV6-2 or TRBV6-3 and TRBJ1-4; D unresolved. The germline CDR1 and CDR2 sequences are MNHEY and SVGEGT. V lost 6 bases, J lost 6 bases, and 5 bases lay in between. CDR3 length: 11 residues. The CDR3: CASSDDEKLFF. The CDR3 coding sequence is TGTGCCAGCAGCGACGATGAAAAACTGTTTTTT.

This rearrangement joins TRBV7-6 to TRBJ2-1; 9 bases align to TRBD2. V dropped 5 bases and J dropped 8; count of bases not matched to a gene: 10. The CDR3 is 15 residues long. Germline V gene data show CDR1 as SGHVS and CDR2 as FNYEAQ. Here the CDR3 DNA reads TGTGCCAGCAGCCGGGGACTAGCTGGTCGAGATGAGCAGTTCTTC. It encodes CASSRGLAGRDEQFF.

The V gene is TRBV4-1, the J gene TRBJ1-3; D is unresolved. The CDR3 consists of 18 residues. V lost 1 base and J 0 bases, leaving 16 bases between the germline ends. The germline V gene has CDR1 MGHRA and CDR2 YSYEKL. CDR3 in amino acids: CASSQVPRGGSSGNTIYF. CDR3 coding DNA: TGCGCCAGCAGCCAAGTCCCTCGGGGTGGGAGCTCTGGAAACACCATATATTTT.

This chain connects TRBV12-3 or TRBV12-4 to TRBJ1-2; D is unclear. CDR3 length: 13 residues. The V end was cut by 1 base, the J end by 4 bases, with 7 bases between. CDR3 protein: CASSLEPFYGYTF. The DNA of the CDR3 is TGTGCCAGCAGTTTAGAACCCTTCTATGGCTACACCTTC.

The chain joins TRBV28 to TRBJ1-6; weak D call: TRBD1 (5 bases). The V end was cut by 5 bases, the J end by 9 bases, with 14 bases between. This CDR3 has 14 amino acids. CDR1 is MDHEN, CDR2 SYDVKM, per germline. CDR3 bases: TGTGCCAGCAGTCCGCCCCGACAGATTTCACCCCTCCACTTT. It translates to CASSPPRQISPLHF.

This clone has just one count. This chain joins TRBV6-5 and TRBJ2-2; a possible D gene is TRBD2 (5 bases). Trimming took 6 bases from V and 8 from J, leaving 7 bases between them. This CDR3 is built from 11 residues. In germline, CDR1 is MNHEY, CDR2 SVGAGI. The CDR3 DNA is TGTGCCAGCAGCGAGGGTGGGGAGCTGTTTTTT. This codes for CASSEGGELFF.

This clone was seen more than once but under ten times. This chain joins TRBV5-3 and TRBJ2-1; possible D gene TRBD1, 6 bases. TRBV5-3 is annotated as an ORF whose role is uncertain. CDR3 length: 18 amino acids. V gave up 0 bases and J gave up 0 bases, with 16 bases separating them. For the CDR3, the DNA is TGTGCCAGAAGCTTGGCGGTCGTCAGGGGATACTCCTACAATGAGCAGTTCTTC. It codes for CARSLAVVRGYSYNEQFF.

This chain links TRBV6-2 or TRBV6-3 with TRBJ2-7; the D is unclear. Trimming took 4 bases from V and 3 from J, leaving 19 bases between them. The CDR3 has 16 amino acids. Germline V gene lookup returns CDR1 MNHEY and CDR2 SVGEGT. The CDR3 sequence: CASSSYSFEDGYEQYF. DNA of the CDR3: TGTGCCAGCAGTTCCTATTCTTTTGAGGACGGCTACGAGCAGTACTTC.

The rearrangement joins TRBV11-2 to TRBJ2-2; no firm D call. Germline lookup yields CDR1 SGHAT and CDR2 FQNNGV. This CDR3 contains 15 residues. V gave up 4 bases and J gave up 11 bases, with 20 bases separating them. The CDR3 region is CASSSRGYKRPELFF. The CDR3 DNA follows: TGTGCCAGCAGCTCTCGAGGATATAAGAGGCCCGAGCTGTTTTTT.

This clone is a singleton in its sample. DNA for the CDR3: TGTGCCAGCACTGCTGGAAACACCATATATTTT. Residues: CASTAGNTIYF. The chain has TRBV21-1 and TRBJ1-3. TRBV21-1 is described as a pseudogene. The CDR3 is 11 amino acids.

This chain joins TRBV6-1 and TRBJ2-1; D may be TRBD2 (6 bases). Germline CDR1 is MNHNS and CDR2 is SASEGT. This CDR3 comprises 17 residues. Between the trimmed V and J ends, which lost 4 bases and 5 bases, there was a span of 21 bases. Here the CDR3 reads CASSVNRRGSQHNEQFF. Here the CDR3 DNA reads TGTGCCAGCAGTGTCAATCGACGGGGGTCTCAACACAATGAGCAGTTCTTC.

The chain's CDR3 is CSADRGLTDTQYF. The CDR3, as DNA: TGCAGCGCCGACAGGGGGCTCACAGATACGCAGTATTTT. V gene TRBV29-1 combines with J gene TRBJ2-3, with 10 bases aligning to TRBD1. This CDR3 comprises 13 residues. Germline V gives CDR1 SQVTM, CDR2 ANQGSEA. Trimming at V came to 7 bases and at J to 2 bases, leaving 3 bases not matched to a gene.

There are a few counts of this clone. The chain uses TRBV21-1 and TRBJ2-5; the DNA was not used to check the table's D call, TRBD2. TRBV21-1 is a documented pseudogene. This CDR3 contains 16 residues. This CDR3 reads CASSRRRLIFQETQYF. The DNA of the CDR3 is TGTGCCAGCAGCCGCCGCCGACTGATATTCCAAGAGACCCAGTACTTC.

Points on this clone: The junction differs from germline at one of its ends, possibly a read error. The CDR3 sequence is CASALNIEAFF. The DNA for the CDR3 is TGTGCTAGTGCCTTGAACATTGAAGCTTTCTTT. The chain uses TRBV12-5 and TRBJ1-1, with unresolved D. Germline CDR1 LGHNT, CDR2 FRNRAP. CDR3 length equals 11 residues.

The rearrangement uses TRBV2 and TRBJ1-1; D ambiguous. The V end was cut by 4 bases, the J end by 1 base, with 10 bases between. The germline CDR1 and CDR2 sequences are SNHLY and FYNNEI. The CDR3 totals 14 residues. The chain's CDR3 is CASSVREANTEAFF. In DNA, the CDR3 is TGTGCCAGCAGTGTGAGGGAGGCGAACACTGAAGCTTTCTTT.

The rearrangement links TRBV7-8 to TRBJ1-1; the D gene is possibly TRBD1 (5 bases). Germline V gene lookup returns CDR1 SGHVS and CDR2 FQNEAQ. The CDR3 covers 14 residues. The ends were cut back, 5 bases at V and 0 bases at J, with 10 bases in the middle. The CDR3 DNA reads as TGTGCCAGCAGCAACGACAGACTGAACACTGAAGCTTTCTTT. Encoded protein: CASSNDRLNTEAFF.

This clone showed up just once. The CDR3 nucleotides read TGTGCCAGTAGTATAGCCGTCCTACAATACGAGCAGTACTTC. It encodes CASSIAVLQYEQYF. The gene calls are TRBV19 and TRBJ2-7; no firm D call. The CDR3 has 14 residues. CDR1 is LNHDA and CDR2 is SQIVND in the germline V gene (reference sequence). Trimming removed 1 base from V and 4 bases from J, with 11 bases in between. The whole variable domain, remainder taken from reference TRBV19 and TRBJ2-7, is DGGITQSPKYLFRKEGQNVTLSCEQNLNHDAMYWYRQDPGQGLRLIYYSQIVNDFQKGDIAEGYSVSREKKESFPLTVTSAQKNPTAFYLCASSIAVLQYEQYFGPGTRLTVT.

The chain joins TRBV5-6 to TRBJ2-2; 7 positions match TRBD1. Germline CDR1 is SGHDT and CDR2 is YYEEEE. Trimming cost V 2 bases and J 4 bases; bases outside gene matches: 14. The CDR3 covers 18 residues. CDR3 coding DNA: TGTGCCAGCAGCTTCGTCGGCAGGGGGTTGGTTCGCACCGGGGAGCTGTTTTTT. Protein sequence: CASSFVGRGLVRTGELFF.

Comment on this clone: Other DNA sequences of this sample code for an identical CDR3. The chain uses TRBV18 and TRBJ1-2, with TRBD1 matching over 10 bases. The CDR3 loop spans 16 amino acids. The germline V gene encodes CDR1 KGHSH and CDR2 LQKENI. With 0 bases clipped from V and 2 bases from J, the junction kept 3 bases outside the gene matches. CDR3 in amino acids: CASSPPAGQGNYGYTF. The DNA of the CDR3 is TGTGCCAGCTCACCACCAGCGGGACAGGGGAACTATGGCTACACCTTC. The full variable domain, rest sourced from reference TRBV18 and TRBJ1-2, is NAGVMQNPRHLVRRRGQEARLRCSPMKGHSHVYWYRQLPEEGLKFMVYLQKENIIDESGMPKERFSAEFPKEGPSILRIQQVVRGDSAAYFCASSPPAGQGNYGYTFGSGTRLTVV.

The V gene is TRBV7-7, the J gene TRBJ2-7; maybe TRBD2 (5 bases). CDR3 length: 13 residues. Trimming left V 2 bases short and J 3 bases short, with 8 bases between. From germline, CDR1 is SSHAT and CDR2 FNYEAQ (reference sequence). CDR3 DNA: TGTGCCAGCAGCTTATCCCGGGACTACGAGCAGTACTTC. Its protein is CASSLSRDYEQYF.

CDR3 region: CASSPPKTGSGNTIYF. The CDR3 DNA sequence: TGTGCCAGCTCACCACCAAAGACAGGATCTGGAAACACCATATATTTT. The J gene is TRBJ1-3, the V gene TRBV18; D is perhaps TRBD1 (6 bases). With 0 bases removed from V and 1 base from J, the gap between germline ends came to 10 bases. Germline-derived CDR1 and CDR2 are KGHSH and LQKENI. The CDR3 is made up of 16 amino acids.

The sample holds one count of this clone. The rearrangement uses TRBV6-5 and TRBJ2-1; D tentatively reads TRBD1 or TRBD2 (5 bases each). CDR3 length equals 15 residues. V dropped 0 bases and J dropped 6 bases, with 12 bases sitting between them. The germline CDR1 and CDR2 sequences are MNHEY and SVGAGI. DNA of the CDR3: TGTGCCAGCAGTTACTCGGTTGGGGACGGCAATGAGCAGTTCTTC. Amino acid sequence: CASSYSVGDGNEQFF.